This T cell receptor beta chain was captured by sequencing in a study of blood T cell repertoires in COVID-19. The wider study: COVID-19 samples collected from the United States, Italy and Spain covered acute and convalescent phases. PBMCs, B-cell-depleted T cells, or T cells were the source of the cDNA or gDNA that made up the material.

As handled by the study authors: The assay estimated nucleated cells by amplifying reference gene primers. Some clones are missing from TCRdb's copy, which holds only in-frame ones; the method was immunoSEQ multiplex PCR. V and J calls and clone size are as listed in that table; D and trimming were resolved from the DNA. The table records more than 120,000 clones, approximately 88% of them present only once. The CDR3 covers 13 residues. Per the germline V gene, CDR1 is KGHSH and CDR2 is LQKENI. The ends lost 4 bases at V and 6 bases at J; junction bases unmatched: 1. The rearrangement links TRBV18 to TRBJ1-4; TRBD1 matches at 8 bases. The sequencing sample was made of peripheral blood. The sequence was obtained from a human donor in a cohort sampled during active COVID-19. The CDR3 coding sequence is TGTGCCAGCTCACAGGGACAGGATGAAAAACTGTTTTTT. It yields the protein CASSQGQDEKLFF. Combining the CDR3 with reference TRBV18 and TRBJ1-4 gives the whole variable domain NAGVMQNPRHLVRRRGQEARLRCSPMKGHSHVYWYRQLPEEGLKFMVYLQKENIIDESGMPKERFSAEFPKEGPSILRIQQVVRGDSAAYFCASSQGQDEKLFFGSGTQLSVL.